The next 23 T cell receptor beta chains were all read from a single sample in a study of blood T cell repertoires in COVID-19. The assay was immunoSEQ multiplex PCR, and TCRdb's table has in-frame clones only and misses some. The table shows tens of thousands of clones, with 90% occurring only once. Sequenced sample: peripheral blood. Every receptor here comes from a man in his fifties or sixties with acute or convalescent COVID-19.

The sample holds a few counts of this clone. The rearrangement uses TRBV6-1 and TRBJ1-1; D remains unclear. The CDR3 has 15 residues. Germline V CDR1 and CDR2: MNHNS, SASEGT. With 0 bases removed from V and 4 bases from J, the gap between germline ends came to 12 bases. The CDR3 region has the DNA TGTGCCAGCAGTGAAGCGATTATCAGTGTCACTGAAGCTTTCTTT. It yields the protein CASSEAIISVTEAFF.

The V call is TRBV5-5, the J call TRBJ2-2; the match to TRBD1 covers 7 bases. This CDR3 contains 14 residues. The trim removed 4 bases at V and 4 bases at J, leaving 4 bases unmatched. Germline CDR1 SGHKS, CDR2 YYEKEE (reference sequence). The CDR3 DNA reads as TGTGCCAGCAGCCCGGGACAGACCACCGGGGAGCTGTTTTTT. This translates into CASSPGQTTGELFF.

Details on this clone: Different DNA sequences within this sample yield the same CDR3. The V and J genes are TRBV5-1 and TRBJ2-3; D is perhaps TRBD2 (6 bases). V was shortened by 0 bases and J by 5 bases, with 10 bases between the two germline ends. Germline CDR1 reads SGHRS; CDR2 reads YFSETQ. The CDR3 is 14 residues long. The CDR3, as DNA: TGCGCCAGCAGCTTGGAACTAGCTCGAGATACGCAGTATTTT. Its protein product is CASSLELARDTQYF.

This chain links TRBV2 with TRBJ1-5; 8 bases are shared with TRBD1. V lost 5 bases, J lost 1 base, and 10 bases stayed unmatched. Germline CDR1 and CDR2: SNHLY and FYNNEI. This CDR3 has 17 residues. Here the CDR3 DNA reads TGTGCCAGCAGTCCATATGGGGGACAGGCAAGCAATCAGCCCCAGCATTTT. It is translated as CASSPYGGQASNQPQHF.

The V gene is TRBV5-1, the J gene TRBJ2-7; TRBD1 matches at 7 bases. From germline, CDR1 is SGHRS and CDR2 YFSETQ. The CDR3 is made up of 15 amino acids. V dropped 10 bases and J dropped 3; count of bases not matched to a gene: 16. CDR3 protein: CASSMAAGGSYEQYF. As DNA, the CDR3 is TGCGCCTCTTCTATGGCTGCAGGGGGAAGCTACGAGCAGTACTTC.

This chain joins TRBV13 and TRBJ1-2, with 9 bases identical to TRBD1. The CDR3 is made up of 16 amino acids. Germline CDR1 and CDR2: PRHDT and FYEKMQ (reference sequence). The junction had 8 bases not matched to a gene; V was cut back by 4 bases and J by 2 bases. The CDR3 is CASSSGTGIGNYGYTF. The DNA for the CDR3 is TGTGCCAGCAGCTCCGGGACAGGGATCGGCAACTATGGCTACACCTTC.

The CDR3 protein is CANTTGRIGNQPQHF. The CDR3 DNA reads TGTGCCAATACCACCGGCAGGATAGGCAATCAGCCCCAGCATTTT. This chain links TRBV21-1 with TRBJ1-5; TRBD1 is taken as the D call from the table, unchecked against the DNA. TRBV21-1 is a listed pseudogene. This CDR3 has 15 amino acids.

This clone was picked up a small number of times. V gene TRBV7-2 combines with J gene TRBJ1-5; 7 bases fit TRBD1. Per the germline V gene, CDR1 is SGHTA and CDR2 is FQGNSA. V lost 5 bases to trimming and J lost 2 bases; unmatched junction nucleotides: 3. The CDR3 runs 14 residues. CDR3 amino acids: CASSPGQGNQPQHF. The CDR3 DNA follows: TGTGCCAGCAGCCCCGGACAGGGCAATCAGCCCCAGCATTTT.

The CDR3 is CASSNDFRGAGYGYTF. DNA for the CDR3: TGTGCCAGCAGCAACGACTTCAGAGGCGCGGGCTATGGCTACACCTTC. The chain carries TRBV4-2 and TRBJ1-2; D ambiguous. Germline CDR1 LGHNA, CDR2 YNFKEQ. The V gene lost 5 bases and the J gene lost 4 bases, with 20 bases spanning the gap. CDR3 length: 16 residues.

In this sample, this clone turned up a few times. CDR3 in DNA: TGTGCCAGCAGCTTGTGGGGAGGAGACAATCAGCCCCAGCATTTT. Translation: CASSLWGGDNQPQHF. The chain combines TRBV5-6 with TRBJ1-5; D gene unclear. The V and J ends lost 1 base and 3 bases respectively, with 11 bases between them. CDR1 SGHDT and CDR2 YYEEEE come from the germline V gene. This CDR3 is built from 15 residues. The variable domain in full, with the rest retrieved from reference TRBV5-6 and TRBJ1-5, is DAGVTQSPTHLIKTRGQQVTLRCSPKSGHDTVSWYQQALGQGPQFIFQYYEEEERQRGNFPDRFSGHQFPNYSSELNVNALLLGDSALYLCASSLWGGDNQPQHFGDGTRLSIL.

The chain carries TRBV5-1 and TRBJ1-1; D possibly corresponds to TRBD1 (5 bases). The CDR3 runs to 12 residues. Germline assignment: CDR1 SGHRS and CDR2 YFSETQ. Between the trimmed V and J ends, which lost 0 bases and 8 bases, there was a span of 8 bases. The CDR3 sequence is CASSLDRIEAFF. The CDR3, as DNA: TGCGCCAGCAGCTTGGACAGGATAGAAGCTTTCTTT.

DNA for the CDR3: TGTGCCAGCACCTCCCGGGACAGTATATTCTACGAGCAGTACTTC. Protein: CASTSRDSIFYEQYF. The chain couples TRBV2 to TRBJ2-7, with TRBD1 identical over 7 bases. The CDR3 extends over 15 amino acids. Germline lookup yields CDR1 SNHLY and CDR2 FYNNEI. The ends lost 7 bases at V and 3 bases at J; junction bases unmatched: 12.

The chain uses TRBV19 and TRBJ2-2; TRBD1 matches at 9 bases. This CDR3 region has 14 residues. J gave up 4 bases and V 8 bases, and 5 bases lay outside the gene matches. Germline V gives CDR1 LNHDA, CDR2 SQIVND (reference sequence). The CDR3 bases are TGTGCCAGTGGTAACAGGGGGCGCACCGGGGAGCTGTTTTTT. Protein sequence: CASGNRGRTGELFF.

The chain uses TRBV5-4 and TRBJ1-3; a possible D gene is TRBD1 (5 bases). Germline loops: CDR1 SGHNT, CDR2 YYREEE (reference sequence). With 3 bases removed from V and 0 bases from J, the gap between germline ends came to 16 bases. The CDR3 covers 17 residues. The CDR3, as DNA: TGTGCCAGCAGCTCCGAACTTACAGGAAGCTCTGGAAACACCATATATTTT. This gives the protein CASSSELTGSSGNTIYF.

The genes are TRBV5-1 and TRBJ1-4; D unclear. Trimming pared 2 bases from V and 8 bases from J, leaving 10 bases between. The CDR3 spans 13 residues. The germline V gene has CDR1 SGHRS and CDR2 YFSETQ. CDR3 in DNA: TGCGCCAGCAGCTTAATTCCGGGAGAAAAACTGTTTTTT. Amino acid sequence: CASSLIPGEKLFF.

CDR3 in DNA: TGTGCCAGCAGTCCCGGGGGTCCCCTTTGGGGTGAAGCTTTCTTT. This encodes CASSPGGPLWGEAFF. The genes are TRBV6-5 and TRBJ1-1; possibly TRBD1 for D (5 bases). The CDR3 sequence is 15 residues long. Trimming took off 5 bases at V and 7 bases at J, with 20 bases between the two ends. Germline assignment: CDR1 MNHEY and CDR2 SVGAGI.

This sequence joins TRBV7-2 and TRBJ2-7; 7 positions match TRBD2. The CDR3 is made up of 13 amino acids. J lost 7 bases, V lost 0 bases, and 3 bases had no gene match. The V gene's germline CDR1 is SGHTA and CDR2 FQGNSA. CDR3 coding DNA: TGTGCCAGCAGCTTAGCGGGGGGGTTTGAGCAGTACTTC. Translated: CASSLAGGFEQYF. Complete variable domain (other parts from reference TRBV7-2 and TRBJ2-7): GAGVSQSPSNKVTEKGKDVELRCDPISGHTALYWYRQSLGQGLEFLIYFQGNSAPDKSGLPSDRFSAERTGGSVSTLTIQRTQQEDSAVYLCASSLAGGFEQYFGPGTRLTVT.

The V gene is TRBV27, the J gene TRBJ2-1; TRBD1 matches at 7 bases. This CDR3 region has 11 residues. Per the germline V gene, CDR1 is MNHEY and CDR2 is SMNVEV (reference sequence). The junction had 5 bases not matched to a gene; V was cut back by 11 bases and J by 7 bases. The CDR3 nucleotides are TGTGCCGCCAGCAGGGGGAATGAGCAGTTCTTC. Protein product: CAASRGNEQFF.

J is TRBJ2-3 and V is TRBV3-1 (or the pseudogene TRBV3-2); 8 bases fit TRBD1. Germline trimming cut 4 bases from V and 0 bases from J; bases unmatched to any gene: 3. The CDR3 is 15 residues long. Germline assignment: CDR1 LGHDT and CDR2 YNNKEL (reference sequence). CDR3 sequence: CASSLGQGSTDTQYF. CDR3 DNA sequence: TGTGCCAGCAGCCTTGGACAGGGCAGCACAGATACGCAGTATTTT.

J is TRBJ1-5 and V is TRBV19, with D unclear. Germline CDR1 LNHDA, CDR2 SQIVND (reference sequence). The length of the CDR3 is 14 residues. Trimming took 3 bases from V and 1 from J, leaving 7 bases between them. The CDR3 is CASSMEQSNQPQHF. The CDR3 DNA reads TGTGCCAGTAGTATGGAACAGAGCAATCAGCCCCAGCATTTT.

This chain joins TRBV7-3 and TRBJ2-7, with 10 nucleotides matching TRBD1. This CDR3 is built from 15 residues. With V trimmed by 4 bases and J by 5 bases, 8 bases remained unmatched. Per the germline V gene, CDR1 is SGHTA and CDR2 is FQGTGA. The CDR3 DNA sequence: TGTGCCAGCAGCTCCCTGGGACAGGGGTGGGACGAGCAGTACTTC. It encodes CASSSLGQGWDEQYF. The whole variable domain, filled in from reference TRBV7-3 and TRBJ2-7, reads GAGVSQTPSNKVTEKGKYVELRCDPISGHTALYWYRQSLGQGPEFLIYFQGTGAADDSGLPNDRFFAVRPEGSVSTLKIQRTERGDSAVYLCASSSLGQGWDEQYFGPGTRLTVT.

This chain joins TRBV7-9 and TRBJ1-4, with D perhaps matching TRBD1 (6 bases). Trimming removed 1 base at V and 7 bases at J, with 13 bases between. CDR1 is SEHNR and CDR2 is FQNEAQ in the germline V gene (reference sequence). There are 15 residues in the CDR3. The CDR3 DNA reads as TGTGCCAGCAGCTTAGTTCTGGGGGCGAGTGAAAAACTGTTTTTT. It yields the protein CASSLVLGASEKLFF.

The rearrangement uses TRBV6-4 and TRBJ2-7; D perhaps matches TRBD1 (5 bases). CDR1 is MRHNA and CDR2 is SNTAGT in the germline V gene. V lost 2 bases to trimming and J lost 4 bases, with 9 bases between them. The CDR3 sequence is 13 residues long. The CDR3: CASSDGAGYEQYF. The CDR3 nucleotides read TGTGCCAGCAGTGACGGGGCAGGTTACGAGCAGTACTTC.